These 2 T cell receptor beta chains were sequenced from one sample in a study of shared clonotypes between healthy human individuals. The naive CD8 population came from CD45RO-negative cells selected for CCR7, without terminally differentiated effector memory CD45RA+ cells. Repertoires were generated with immunoSEQ multiplex PCR, while TCRdb's copy carries only in-frame clones and drops some. Among approximately 600,000 clones, 90% to 95% were seen once, and the ten largest hold around 0.12%. Sequencing used naive CD8+ T cells sorted from blood. The receptor source for this set is a woman under 40 in good health.

The V and J genes are TRBV29-1 and TRBJ2-3; no clear D. There are 9 residues in the CDR3. Germline V gene sequence: CDR1 SQVTM, CDR2 ANQGSEA. V was shortened by 7 bases and J by 7 bases, with 6 bases between the two germline ends. The CDR3 reads CSAVHTQYF. For the CDR3, the DNA is TGCAGCGCCGTCCATACGCAGTATTTT.

The V call is TRBV7-8, the J call TRBJ2-5, with D possibly TRBD2 on 5 matching bases. The CDR3 contains 12 residues. Trimming stripped 7 bases from V and 7 bases from J, with 13 bases between. Germline CDR1 reads SGHVS; CDR2 reads FQNEAQ. CDR3 sequence reads: CASNQGEGTQYF. The CDR3 coding sequence is TGTGCCAGCAACCAAGGAGAGGGGACCCAGTACTTC.